These 28 T cell receptor beta chains came from one sample sequenced in a study of blood T cell repertoires in COVID-19. Generated by immunoSEQ multiplex PCR, the TCRdb table keeps only in-frame clones and is missing some. The sample lists 200,000 to 300,000 clones; approximately 83% were seen once. Sequencing was performed on peripheral blood. The receptors derive from a young woman who had recovered from COVID-19.

The genes are TRBV18 and TRBJ1-4; 10 bases align to TRBD1. V gave up 6 bases and J gave up 4 bases; unmatched junction bases: 2. The CDR3 totals 14 residues. Germline V gene sequence: CDR1 KGHSH, CDR2 LQKENI. The DNA of the CDR3 is TGTGCCAGCTCCGGACAGGGGGTTAATGAAAAACTGTTTTTT. Protein sequence: CASSGQGVNEKLFF.

This chain connects TRBV7-3 to TRBJ2-2; D is uncertain. The CDR3 has 12 residues. CDR1 and CDR2 (germline): SGHTA, FQGTGA. Trimming took off 3 bases at V and 6 bases at J, with 5 bases between the two ends. CDR3 sequence reads: CASSLSPGELFF. CDR3 nucleotides: TGTGCCAGCAGCTTGAGTCCCGGGGAGCTGTTTTTT.

V and J are TRBV6-5 and TRBJ1-1, with 7 bases aligning to TRBD1. The CDR3 contains 13 residues. The J segment lost 4 bases and the V segment lost 9 bases, leaving 8 bases of the junction unmatched. CDR1 and CDR2 (germline): MNHEY, SVGAGI. The CDR3 sequence is CASRTGEITEAFF. CDR3 DNA sequence: TGTGCCAGTCGGACAGGCGAGATCACTGAAGCTTTCTTT.

The chain uses TRBV27 and TRBJ1-5, with 7 bases identical to TRBD1. Germline trimming cut 8 bases from V and 0 bases from J; bases unmatched to any gene: 4. Germline V gene data show CDR1 as MNHEY and CDR2 as SMNVEV (reference sequence). This CDR3 comprises 14 residues. As DNA, the CDR3 is TGTGCCAGCGATGACAGGGATAGCAATCAGCCCCAGCATTTT. Translation: CASDDRDSNQPQHF.

The gene calls are TRBV7-9 and TRBJ2-7, with 9 nucleotides matching TRBD2. The V gene's germline CDR1 is SEHNR and CDR2 FQNEAQ (reference sequence). CDR3 length equals 13 residues. V trimming: 10 bases; J trimming: 5 bases; junction bases outside the gene matches: 9. CDR3 bases: TGTGCCACTGGGACTAGCTTTTTCCACGAGCAGTACTTC. It codes for CATGTSFFHEQYF.

V gene TRBV5-4 combines with J gene TRBJ2-7; TRBD1 agrees at 9 bases. The CDR3 runs to 15 residues. V shed 0 bases and J 2 bases; nucleotides not matched to a gene: 3. Looked up from germline, CDR1 is SGHNT and CDR2 is YYREEE (reference sequence). In DNA form, the CDR3 reads TGTGCCAGCAGCTTGGCCGGACAGGGGACCTACGAGCAGTACTTC. Amino acid sequence: CASSLAGQGTYEQYF.

V is TRBV7-9 and J is TRBJ1-5, with D possibly matching TRBD1 (5 bases). The V end lost 4 bases, the J end lost 9 bases, and 10 bases lay between the germline ends. This CDR3 is built from 12 residues. Germline V CDR1 and CDR2: SEHNR, FQNEAQ (reference sequence). The CDR3 DNA follows: TGTGCCAGCAGCTATTCAGGGCGGCCCCAGCATTTT. It specifies CASSYSGRPQHF.

This clone was observed a few times. V and J are TRBV10-3 and TRBJ1-2; D gene unclear. With 2 bases removed from V and 2 bases from J, the gap between germline ends came to 12 bases. The CDR3 is 15 residues long. Germline CDR1 and CDR2: ENHRY and SYGVKD. DNA for the CDR3: TGTGCCATCAGTGAGCCTGAATACGGGAACTATGGCTACACCTTC. Its protein product is CAISEPEYGNYGYTF.

The chain links TRBV19 to TRBJ2-2; 10 nucleotides agree with TRBD1. J was trimmed by 4 bases and V by 8 bases; bases with no gene match: 4. There are 14 residues in the CDR3. Germline V gives CDR1 LNHDA, CDR2 SQIVND (reference sequence). This CDR3 reads CASGGQGITGELFF. The CDR3 bases are TGTGCCAGTGGGGGACAGGGGATCACCGGGGAGCTGTTTTTT.

This clone appeared a few times. The rearrangement joins TRBV7-9 to TRBJ1-6; D call uncertain. In germline, CDR1 is SEHNR, CDR2 FQNEAQ (reference sequence). CDR3 size: 14 residues. Between the trimmed V and J ends, which lost 0 bases and 6 bases, there was a span of 6 bases. This CDR3 is CASSLAASNSPLHF. DNA for the CDR3: TGTGCCAGCAGCTTAGCGGCCAGTAATTCACCCCTCCACTTT.

This chain links TRBV11-2 with TRBJ1-3; 8 bases line up with TRBD1. The CDR3 runs 16 residues. V lost 0 bases, J lost 4 bases, and 5 bases stayed unmatched. Germline CDR1 SGHAT, CDR2 FQNNGV. CDR3 sequence reads: CASSLDRTGLGNTIYF. For the CDR3, the DNA is TGTGCCAGCAGCTTAGACCGGACAGGGTTAGGAAACACCATATATTTT. Filled out from reference TRBV11-2 and TRBJ1-3, the complete variable domain reads EAGVAQSPRYKIIEKRQSVAFWCNPISGHATLYWYQQILGQGPKLLIQFQNNGVVDDSQLPKDRFSAERLKGVDSTLKIQPAKLEDSAVYLCASSLDRTGLGNTIYFGEGSWLTVV.

The chain recombines TRBV10-3 with TRBJ1-3, with D possibly being TRBD1 (5 bases). The CDR3 is made up of 13 amino acids. The V end lost 6 bases, the J end lost 4 bases, and 10 bases lay between the germline ends. Germline-derived CDR1 and CDR2 are ENHRY and SYGVKD. The CDR3 region is CAIRGPSGNTIYF. CDR3 DNA sequence: TGTGCCATCAGGGGGCCCTCCGGAAACACCATATATTTT.

This clone was observed a single time. The chain has TRBV6-5 and TRBJ2-2, with D perhaps TRBD2 (6 bases). V was shortened by 6 bases and J by 6 bases, with 17 bases between the two germline ends. CDR3 size: 15 residues. Germline V gives CDR1 MNHEY, CDR2 SVGAGI. The CDR3 coding sequence is TGTGCCAGCAGCGCCGGGACTGGAATTCCCGGGGAGCTGTTTTTT. Its translation is CASSAGTGIPGELFF.

The chain carries TRBV5-6 and TRBJ2-7, with unresolved D. Germline lookup yields CDR1 SGHDT and CDR2 YYEEEE. This CDR3 contains 15 residues. The V end was cut by 4 bases, the J end by 2 bases, with 16 bases between. The CDR3 region is CASSLRLSSAYEQYF. The CDR3, as DNA: TGTGCCAGCAGCCTAAGACTCTCTAGTGCCTACGAGCAGTACTTC.

This chain joins TRBV11-3 and TRBJ2-1, with 9 positions matching TRBD2. Losses at the gene ends were 1 base for V and 10 bases for J; bases not matched to a gene: 8. CDR1 SGHNT and CDR2 YENEEA come from the germline V gene. The CDR3 extends over 15 amino acids. The CDR3 DNA follows: TGTGCCAGCAGCTTAGGCGTAGCGGGGGAGAGGGAGCAGTTCTTC. The encoded protein is CASSLGVAGEREQFF.

The gene calls are TRBV7-2 and TRBJ2-2; TRBD2 might be the D (6 bases). This CDR3 contains 15 residues. The V and J ends lost 1 base and 3 bases respectively, with 9 bases between them. Germline V gene sequence: CDR1 SGHTA, CDR2 FQGNSA. CDR3 loop: CASSLVGTYTGELFF. The CDR3 bases are TGTGCCAGCAGCTTAGTGGGGACTTACACCGGGGAGCTGTTTTTT.

The chain recombines TRBV10-1 with TRBJ1-3; D remains unclear. Germline CDR1 WNHNN, CDR2 SYGVQD (reference sequence). This CDR3 is built from 13 residues. Trimming removed 4 bases at V and 1 base at J, with 5 bases between. The CDR3 bases are TGCGCCAGCAGTGTCGGGTCTGGAAACACCATATATTTT. It yields the protein CASSVGSGNTIYF.

The V gene is TRBV30, the J gene TRBJ1-1; TRBD1 matches at 9 bases. The CDR3 runs 14 residues. V was clipped by 1 base and J by 5 bases; unmatched bases: 5. Germline V gives CDR1 GTSNPN, CDR2 SVGIG (reference sequence). DNA of the CDR3: TGTGCCTGGAGTGAGGGACAGGGCAAAACTGAAGCTTTCTTT. It translates to CAWSEGQGKTEAFF.

V and J are TRBV11-3 and TRBJ2-2; D is undetermined. Germline-derived CDR1 and CDR2 are SGHNT and YENEEA. V gave up 4 bases and J gave up 5 bases, with 5 bases separating them. The CDR3 spans 12 residues. The chain's CDR3 is CASSSLTGELFF. CDR3 nucleotide sequence: TGTGCCAGCAGCTCCCTAACCGGGGAGCTGTTTTTT.

CDR3 in amino acids: CASSPPHVGSRGYTF. In nucleotides, the CDR3 is TGTGCCAGTAGTCCTCCCCATGTAGGCAGCAGGGGCTACACCTTC. The chain carries TRBV19 and TRBJ1-2; D ambiguous. Germline CDR1 and CDR2: LNHDA and SQIVND (reference sequence). V was trimmed by 5 bases and J by 8 bases, leaving 21 bases between them. This CDR3 comprises 15 residues.

The rearrangement uses TRBV7-8 and TRBJ1-1; TRBD1 matches at 12 bases. The germline gives CDR1 SGHVS, CDR2 FQNEAQ. J was trimmed by 5 bases and V by 0 bases; bases with no gene match: 10. The CDR3 is 18 residues long. CDR3 nucleotide sequence: TGTGCCAGCAGCTTAGCGTTGGGACAGGGGGCCGGGGGGACTGAAGCTTTCTTT. Its protein product is CASSLALGQGAGGTEAFF.

The chain recombines TRBV27 with TRBJ2-5, with D perhaps matching TRBD1 (6 bases). V dropped 4 bases and J dropped 3 bases, with 9 bases sitting between them. CDR3 length equals 13 residues. The germline gives CDR1 MNHEY, CDR2 SMNVEV (reference sequence). The CDR3 nucleotides are TGTGCCAGCAGTTCCAACAGGGAAGAGACCCAGTACTTC. Protein: CASSSNREETQYF.

The V call is TRBV12-5, the J call TRBJ2-3, with D perhaps matching TRBD2 (7 bases). The CDR3 has 12 amino acids. The V gene lost 7 bases and the J gene lost 15 bases, with 20 bases spanning the gap. In germline, CDR1 is LGHNT, CDR2 FRNRAP. The CDR3 DNA reads TGTGCTAGTGTTACCGGCGGGGGCCCCGGATATTTT. Its protein is CASVTGGGPGYF.

The V call is TRBV11-1, the J call TRBJ1-4, with TRBD1 as a possible D gene (5 bases). The CDR3 extends over 14 amino acids. Trimming cost V 3 bases and J 0 bases, with 5 bases left between them. Looked up from germline, CDR1 is SGHAT and CDR2 is FQDESV (reference sequence). CDR3 nucleotide sequence: TGTGCCAGCAGCTTGGACACAACTAATGAAAAACTGTTTTTT. This gives the protein CASSLDTTNEKLFF. Looking up the rest from reference TRBV11-1 and TRBJ1-4 gives the full variable domain: EAEVAQSPRYKITEKSQAVAFWCDPISGHATLYWYRQILGQGPELLVQFQDESVVDDSQLPKDRFSAERLKGVDSTLKIQPAELGDSAMYLCASSLDTTNEKLFFGSGTQLSVL.

V usage is TRBV10-3 and J usage is TRBJ2-7; maybe TRBD1 (5 bases). Deletions cut 4 bases from V and 6 bases from J, with 16 bases between. CDR1 is ENHRY, CDR2 SYGVKD, per germline. The CDR3 loop spans 14 amino acids. The CDR3 protein is CAISAGNAVGEQYF. The CDR3, as DNA: TGTGCCATCAGTGCAGGGAACGCGGTCGGCGAGCAGTACTTC.

The chain carries TRBV14 and TRBJ1-1, with D tentatively TRBD1 (6 bases). V was cut by 4 bases and J by 4 bases, with 19 bases left in between. The CDR3 totals 16 residues. The germline V gene encodes CDR1 SGHDN and CDR2 FVKESK. The CDR3 DNA reads as TGTGCCAGCAGCCCGGGGAGGGGGGGCTACGGCACTGAAGCTTTCTTT. Its protein is CASSPGRGGYGTEAFF. Full variable domain (rest looked up from reference TRBV14 and TRBJ1-1): EAGVTQFPSHSVIEKGQTVTLRCDPISGHDNLYWYRRVMGKEIKFLLHFVKESKQDESGMPNNRFLAERTGGTYSTLKVQPAELEDSGVYFCASSPGRGGYGTEAFFGQGTRLTVV.

V and J are TRBV4-2 and TRBJ2-2; D is unresolved. The germline V and J ends were trimmed by 3 bases and 5 bases, with 10 bases remaining between them. This CDR3 is built from 14 residues. Germline V CDR1 and CDR2: LGHNA, YNFKEQ. The CDR3 sequence is CASSHLGDTGELFF. The DNA for the CDR3 is TGTGCCAGCAGCCACCTAGGTGATACCGGGGAGCTGTTTTTT.

In DNA, the CDR3 is TGTGCCAGCAGCAAAGTTTGTAGCGGGGGGTCAAGGACTAGCACAGATACGCAGTATTTT. It yields the protein CASSKVCSGGSRTSTDTQYF. The chain recombines TRBV21-1 with TRBJ2-3; TRBD2 was called by the table and not checked on the DNA. TRBV21-1 is an annotated pseudogene. This CDR3 is built from 20 residues.